By sample fraction, the clone carrying this T cell receptor (beta chain) is large (0.1 to 1%). The data originate from a study of coeliac disease. TCRdb's copy holds only in-frame clones and misses some; the assay was immunoSEQ multiplex PCR. The sample holds about 4,300 clones; more than 45% are singletons and the top ten take 15% to 20%. The clonotype originates from a human donor with active celiac disease. The material sequenced was intraepithelial lymphocytes from the gut.

This CDR3 reads CASSTGDRVYEQYF. The CDR3 DNA sequence: TGTGCCAGCAGCACGGGGGACAGGGTCTACGAGCAGTACTTC. This chain connects TRBV5-4 to TRBJ2-7; 9 bases are a match to TRBD1. There are 14 residues in the CDR3. Germline V gene lookup returns CDR1 SGHNT and CDR2 YYREEE (reference sequence). Losses at the gene ends were 4 bases for V and 3 bases for J; bases not matched to a gene: 5.